The 20 T cell receptor beta chains in this list originate from one sample, sequenced in a study of cytomegalovirus exposure and HLA in healthy donors. PCR used 60 Vbeta primers and 13 Jbeta primers. Assay used: immunoSEQ multiplex PCR; TCRdb lists only in-frame clones, some missing. The sample holds about 160,000 clones, 79% seen once. Input material: PBMCs. These receptors originate from a middle-aged man in good health and CMV-seropositive.

The chain links TRBV27 to TRBJ2-1; weak D call: TRBD2 (6 bases). The CDR3 runs 13 residues. Trimming took 7 bases from V and 6 from J, leaving 13 bases between them. Looked up from germline, CDR1 is MNHEY and CDR2 is SMNVEV (reference sequence). DNA for the CDR3: TGTGCCAGCACGGGGGAGGAGGCCAATGAGCAGTTCTTC. It translates to CASTGEEANEQFF.

This clone came up once. The chain recombines TRBV27 with TRBJ2-7; D is possibly TRBD2 (6 bases). V lost 4 bases, J lost 6 bases, and 19 bases lay in between. The germline gives CDR1 MNHEY, CDR2 SMNVEV (reference sequence). This CDR3 is 15 amino acids long. The CDR3 bases are TGTGCCAGCAGTTCCCCCCACGGGAGAAGAAGCGAGCAGTACTTC. Amino acids: CASSSPHGRRSEQYF.

The chain links TRBV4-1 to TRBJ2-4; 7 nucleotides match TRBD1. This CDR3 is 16 amino acids long. The germline CDR1 and CDR2 sequences are MGHRA and YSYEKL. The trim removed 3 bases at V and 1 base at J, leaving 6 bases unmatched. In nucleotides, the CDR3 is TGCGCCAGCAGCCACAGAACAGGGGAGGCCAAAAACATTCAGTACTTC. It encodes CASSHRTGEAKNIQYF.

V usage is TRBV5-1 and J usage is TRBJ2-7, with TRBD1 matching 10 bases. CDR1 is SGHRS and CDR2 is YFSETQ in the germline V gene. CDR3 size: 16 residues. J was trimmed by 7 bases and V by 1 base; bases with no gene match: 11. The CDR3 sequence: CASSLRSRDRGGEQYF. The CDR3, as DNA: TGCGCCAGCAGCTTGAGGTCACGGGACAGGGGCGGTGAGCAGTACTTC.

The rearrangement links TRBV6-5 to TRBJ2-1; weak D call: TRBD1 (5 bases). With 2 bases removed from V and 6 bases from J, the gap between germline ends came to 17 bases. This CDR3 is built from 16 residues. Germline V gives CDR1 MNHEY, CDR2 SVGAGI. For the CDR3, the DNA is TGTGCCAGCAGTTACCCTCGACAGACGACTGTCAATGAGCAGTTCTTC. The encoded protein is CASSYPRQTTVNEQFF.

The gene calls are TRBV5-1 and TRBJ2-7; TRBD2 matches 10 bases. This CDR3 has 15 amino acids. CDR1 SGHRS and CDR2 YFSETQ come from the germline V gene. The V segment lost 4 bases and the J segment 1 base; nucleotides outside the gene matches: 5. CDR3 nucleotide sequence: TGCGCCAGCAGCGAAACTAGCGGGACATCCTACGAGCAGTACTTC. Its protein is CASSETSGTSYEQYF.

The chain combines TRBV28 with TRBJ2-5; 8 bases line up with TRBD2. Per germline, CDR1 MDHEN and CDR2 SYDVKM. V shed 4 bases, J shed 1 base, and the junction held 5 bases outside the gene matches. The CDR3 has 15 residues. CDR3 amino acids: CASSSGLAPQETQYF. CDR3 bases: TGTGCCAGCAGTTCTGGACTAGCTCCCCAAGAGACCCAGTACTTC.

The rearrangement links TRBV5-4 to TRBJ2-1; unclear D gene. The germline CDR1 and CDR2 sequences are SGHNT and YYREEE (reference sequence). The CDR3 contains 15 residues. With 0 bases removed from V and 4 bases from J, the gap between germline ends came to 11 bases. The CDR3 is CASSLEARAYNEQFF. CDR3 DNA sequence: TGTGCCAGCAGCTTGGAAGCACGCGCGTACAATGAGCAGTTCTTC.

The chain recombines TRBV7-2 with TRBJ2-2; TRBD1 matches 7 bases. CDR3 length: 16 residues. Trimming took 5 bases from V and 4 from J; bases not matched to a gene: 10. Germline V gene sequence: CDR1 SGHTA, CDR2 FQGNSA. As DNA, the CDR3 is TGTGCCAGCAGCCCACAGGGGCGGCAAGGCACCGGGGAGCTGTTTTTT. This translates into CASSPQGRQGTGELFF.

There are a few counts of this clone. The rearrangement uses TRBV5-1 and TRBJ2-3, with 11 nucleotides matching TRBD2. The CDR3 totals 16 residues. Germline CDR1 reads SGHRS; CDR2 reads YFSETQ. The J segment lost 0 bases and the V segment lost 4 bases, leaving 4 bases of the junction unmatched. Written as DNA, the CDR3 is TGCGCCAGCAGCCCGGGACTAGCGGCTAGCACAGATACGCAGTATTTT. This translates into CASSPGLAASTDTQYF.

The chain is built from TRBV5-1 and TRBJ2-3, with TRBD2 as a possible D gene (5 bases). V lost 0 bases, J lost 3 bases, and 11 bases lay in between. There are 15 residues in the CDR3. Germline values: CDR1 SGHRS, CDR2 YFSETQ. CDR3 amino acids: CASSLESSWTDTQYF. The CDR3 nucleotides are TGCGCCAGCAGCTTGGAGTCTAGCTGGACAGATACGCAGTATTTT.

To note about this clone: At one of its ends the junction is not consistent with the germline gene, which may arise from a read error. The rearrangement links TRBV7-9 to TRBJ1-2; D remains unclear. Per germline, CDR1 SEHNR and CDR2 FQNEAQ (reference sequence). The length of the CDR3 is 13 residues. The chain's CDR3 is CSSSQESVSGYTF. The CDR3 DNA follows: TGTTCCAGCAGCCAAGAGTCGGTCTCTGGCTACACCTTC.

The chain carries TRBV5-1 and TRBJ2-7; no definite D call. CDR1 is SGHRS and CDR2 is YFSETQ in the germline V gene. The germline V and J ends were trimmed by 0 bases and 0 bases, with 7 bases remaining between them. The CDR3 loop spans 14 amino acids. The CDR3 nucleotides are TGCGCCAGCAGCTTGGATACTCACTCCTACGAGCAGTACTTC. The encoded protein is CASSLDTHSYEQYF.

This chain uses TRBV6-5 with TRBJ2-1; TRBD2 aligns across 9 bases. The J segment lost 3 bases and the V segment lost 4 bases, leaving 4 bases of the junction unmatched. The germline V gene encodes CDR1 MNHEY and CDR2 SVGAGI. This CDR3 has 15 residues. CDR3 sequence: CASSLAGAGYNEQFF. The CDR3 DNA follows: TGTGCCAGCAGTTTAGCGGGAGCGGGCTACAATGAGCAGTTCTTC.

This chain uses TRBV5-1 with TRBJ2-7; TRBD1 might be the D (5 bases). The CDR3 sequence is 13 residues long. V lost 1 base, J lost 3 bases, and 8 bases lay in between. The germline gives CDR1 SGHRS, CDR2 YFSETQ. CDR3 sequence: CASSLLGVYEQYF. As DNA, the CDR3 is TGCGCCAGCAGCTTGTTAGGGGTCTACGAGCAGTACTTC.

This clone was seen a single time. The chain is built from TRBV29-1 and TRBJ2-7; 8 nucleotides match TRBD2. V lost 4 bases to trimming and J lost 2 bases; unmatched junction nucleotides: 4. Germline loops: CDR1 SQVTM, CDR2 ANQGSEA. The CDR3 consists of 13 residues. This CDR3 is CSVGAGAPYEQYF. The CDR3 DNA sequence: TGCAGCGTTGGAGCGGGAGCCCCCTACGAGCAGTACTTC.

The chain links TRBV9 to TRBJ1-6; the D gene is possibly TRBD1 (5 bases). Germline CDR1 SGDLS, CDR2 YYNGEE. Trimming left V 0 bases short and J 8 bases short, with 15 bases between. The CDR3 is 16 amino acids. This CDR3 is CASSVGGTRGYSPLHF. CDR3 coding DNA: TGTGCCAGCAGCGTAGGGGGGACCCGGGGGTATTCACCCCTCCACTTT.

This clone was observed once. V usage is TRBV5-6 and J usage is TRBJ1-1; D remains unclear. Between the trimmed V and J ends, which lost 2 bases and 5 bases, there was a span of 13 bases. The germline gives CDR1 SGHDT, CDR2 YYEEEE. This CDR3 region has 14 residues. CDR3 DNA: TGTGCCAGCAGCTTTTCGGCGGGAGGGACTGAAGCTTTCTTT. This codes for CASSFSAGGTEAFF.

This clone has more than one count but fewer than ten. The gene calls are TRBV4-1 and TRBJ1-2; 10 bases match TRBD1. Trimming took 3 bases from V and 7 from J; bases not matched to a gene: 14. CDR1 is MGHRA, CDR2 YSYEKL, per germline. The CDR3 has 17 residues. In DNA form, the CDR3 reads TGCGCCAGCAGCCACCGGGACAGGGGACCGATAACTATTGGCTACACCTTC. Translated, it gives CASSHRDRGPITIGYTF.

The V call is TRBV6-4, the J call TRBJ1-1, with 8 bases matching TRBD1. This CDR3 region has 15 residues. The ends lost 3 bases at V and 8 bases at J; junction bases unmatched: 11. Germline V gene data show CDR1 as MRHNA and CDR2 as SNTAGT. The CDR3 nucleotides read TGTGCCAGCAGTGAGAGTCCCGACAGGGGAGCCGAAGCTTTCTTT. Protein sequence: CASSESPDRGAEAFF.